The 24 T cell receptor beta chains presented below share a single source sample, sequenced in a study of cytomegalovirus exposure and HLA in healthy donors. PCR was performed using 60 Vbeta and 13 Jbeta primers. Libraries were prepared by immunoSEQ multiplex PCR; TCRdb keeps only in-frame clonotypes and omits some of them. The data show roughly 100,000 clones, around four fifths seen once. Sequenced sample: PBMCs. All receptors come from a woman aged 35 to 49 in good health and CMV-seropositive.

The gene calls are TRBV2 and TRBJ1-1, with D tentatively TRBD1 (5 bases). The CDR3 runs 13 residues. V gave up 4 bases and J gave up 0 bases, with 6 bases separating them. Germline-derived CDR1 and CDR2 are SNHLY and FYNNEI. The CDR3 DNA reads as TGTGCCAGCAGTGGACAGATGAACACTGAAGCTTTCTTT. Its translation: CASSGQMNTEAFF. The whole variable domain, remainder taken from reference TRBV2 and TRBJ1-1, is EPEVTQTPSHQVTQMGQEVILRCVPISNHLYFYWYRQILGQKVEFLVSFYNNEISEKSEIFDDQFSVERPDGSNFTLKIRSTKLEDSAMYFCASSGQMNTEAFFGQGTRLTVV.

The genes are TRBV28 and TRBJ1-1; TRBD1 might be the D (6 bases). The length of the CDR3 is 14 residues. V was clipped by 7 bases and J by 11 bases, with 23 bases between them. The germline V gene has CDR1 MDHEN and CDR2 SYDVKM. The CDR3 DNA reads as TGTGCCAGCATTACCTCTCGGACAGTTTCAGTCGCTTTCTTT. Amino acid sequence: CASITSRTVSVAFF.

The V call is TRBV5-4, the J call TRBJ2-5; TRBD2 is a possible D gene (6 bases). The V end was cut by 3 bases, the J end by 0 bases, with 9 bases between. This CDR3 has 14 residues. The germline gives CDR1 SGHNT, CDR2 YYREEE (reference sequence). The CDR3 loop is CASSWGDYQETQYF. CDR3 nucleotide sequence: TGTGCCAGCAGCTGGGGGGACTACCAAGAGACCCAGTACTTC.

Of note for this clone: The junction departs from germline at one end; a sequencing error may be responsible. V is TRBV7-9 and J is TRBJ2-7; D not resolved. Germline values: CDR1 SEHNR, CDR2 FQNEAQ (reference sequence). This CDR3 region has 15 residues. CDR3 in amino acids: CASSLSGELSCEQYF. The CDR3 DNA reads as TGTGCCAGCAGCTTATCCGGAGAGCTCTCCTGCGAGCAGTACTTC. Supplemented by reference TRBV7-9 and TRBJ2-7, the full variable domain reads DTGVSQNPRHKITKRGQNVTFRCDPISEHNRLYWYRQTLGQGPEFLTYFQNEAQLEKSRLLSDRFSAERPKGSFSTLEIQRTEQGDSAMYLCASSLSGELSCEQYFGPGTRLTVT.

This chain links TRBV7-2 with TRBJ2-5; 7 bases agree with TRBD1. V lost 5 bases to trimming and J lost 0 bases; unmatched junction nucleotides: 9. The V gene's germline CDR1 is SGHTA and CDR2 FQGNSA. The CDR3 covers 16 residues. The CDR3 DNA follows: TGTGCCAGCAGCGTACAGGGGCGTACCTACCAAGAGACCCAGTACTTC. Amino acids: CASSVQGRTYQETQYF.

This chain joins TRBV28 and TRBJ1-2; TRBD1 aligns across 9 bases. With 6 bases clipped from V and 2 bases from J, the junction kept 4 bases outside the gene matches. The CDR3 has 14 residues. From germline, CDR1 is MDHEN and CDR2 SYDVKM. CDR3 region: CASSLGTGNYGYTF. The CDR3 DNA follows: TGTGCCAGCAGCCTAGGGACAGGGAACTATGGCTACACCTTC.

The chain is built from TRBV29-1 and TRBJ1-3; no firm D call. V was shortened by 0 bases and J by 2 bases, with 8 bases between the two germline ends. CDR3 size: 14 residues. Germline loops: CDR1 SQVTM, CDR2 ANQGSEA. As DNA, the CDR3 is TGCAGCGTTGAAGATCCCAGCGCTGGAAACACCATATATTTT. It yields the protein CSVEDPSAGNTIYF. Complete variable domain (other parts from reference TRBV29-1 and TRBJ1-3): SAVISQKPSRDICQRGTSLTIQCQVDSQVTMMFWYRQQPGQSLTLIATANQGSEATYESGFVIDKFPISRPNLTFSTLTVSNMSPEDSSIYLCSVEDPSAGNTIYFGEGSWLTVV.

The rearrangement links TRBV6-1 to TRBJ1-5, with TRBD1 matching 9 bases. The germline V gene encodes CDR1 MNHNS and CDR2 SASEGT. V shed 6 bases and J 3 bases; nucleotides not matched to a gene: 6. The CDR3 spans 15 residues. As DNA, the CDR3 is TGTGCCAGCAGCCGGGACAGGGTTCCCAATCAGCCCCAGCATTTT. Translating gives CASSRDRVPNQPQHF.

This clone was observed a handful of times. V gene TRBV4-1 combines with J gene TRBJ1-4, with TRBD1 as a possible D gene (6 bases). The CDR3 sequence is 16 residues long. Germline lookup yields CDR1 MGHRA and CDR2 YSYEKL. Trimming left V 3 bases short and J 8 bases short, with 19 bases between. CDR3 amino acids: CASSHSSRVRGEKLFF. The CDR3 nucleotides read TGCGCCAGCAGCCACTCCTCCAGGGTGAGGGGGGAAAAACTGTTTTTT.

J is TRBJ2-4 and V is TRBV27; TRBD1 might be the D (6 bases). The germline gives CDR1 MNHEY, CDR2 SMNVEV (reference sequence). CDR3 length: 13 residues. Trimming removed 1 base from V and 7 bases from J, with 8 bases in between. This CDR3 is CASSLLGGNIQYF. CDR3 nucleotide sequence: TGTGCCAGCAGTTTATTAGGGGGTAACATTCAGTACTTC.

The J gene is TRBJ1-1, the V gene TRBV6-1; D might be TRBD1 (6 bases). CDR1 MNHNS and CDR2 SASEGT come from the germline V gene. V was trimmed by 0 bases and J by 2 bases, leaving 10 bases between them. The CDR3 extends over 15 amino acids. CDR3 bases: TGTGCCAGCAGTGAAGCGGGACATCTCAACACTGAAGCTTTCTTT. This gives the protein CASSEAGHLNTEAFF.

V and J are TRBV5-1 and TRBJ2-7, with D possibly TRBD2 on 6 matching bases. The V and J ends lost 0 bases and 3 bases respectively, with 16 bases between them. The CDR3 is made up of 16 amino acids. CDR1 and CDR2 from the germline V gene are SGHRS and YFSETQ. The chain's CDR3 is CASSLEGTSGIYEQYF. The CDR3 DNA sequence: TGCGCCAGCAGCTTGGAAGGGACTTCTGGGATCTACGAGCAGTACTTC.

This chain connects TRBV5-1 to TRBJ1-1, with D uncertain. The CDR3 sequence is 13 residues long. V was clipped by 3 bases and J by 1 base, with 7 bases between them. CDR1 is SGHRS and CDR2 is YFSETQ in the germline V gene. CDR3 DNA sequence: TGCGCCAGCAGCTCCGACTGGAACACTGAAGCTTTCTTT. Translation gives CASSSDWNTEAFF.

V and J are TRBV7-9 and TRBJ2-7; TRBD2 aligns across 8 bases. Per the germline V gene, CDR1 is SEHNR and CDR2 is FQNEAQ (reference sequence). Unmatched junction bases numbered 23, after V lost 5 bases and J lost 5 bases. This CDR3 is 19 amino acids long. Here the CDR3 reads CASSRTSQREILPHNEQYF. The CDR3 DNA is TGTGCCAGCAGCCGCACCTCCCAGCGGGAGATATTACCACACAACGAGCAGTACTTC.

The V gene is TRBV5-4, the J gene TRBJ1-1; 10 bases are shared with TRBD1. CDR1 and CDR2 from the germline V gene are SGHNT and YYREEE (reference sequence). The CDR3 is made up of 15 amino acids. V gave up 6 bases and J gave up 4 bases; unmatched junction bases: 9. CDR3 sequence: CASNRDRGSGTEAFF. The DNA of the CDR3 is TGTGCCAGCAACCGGGACAGGGGTTCGGGCACTGAAGCTTTCTTT.

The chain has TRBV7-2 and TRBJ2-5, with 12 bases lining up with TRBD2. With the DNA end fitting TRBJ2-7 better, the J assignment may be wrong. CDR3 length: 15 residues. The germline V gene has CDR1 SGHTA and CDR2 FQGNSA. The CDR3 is CASSKQLAGGSEQYF. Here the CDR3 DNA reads TGTGCCAGCAGCAAACAACTAGCGGGGGGTTCCGAGCAGTACTTC.

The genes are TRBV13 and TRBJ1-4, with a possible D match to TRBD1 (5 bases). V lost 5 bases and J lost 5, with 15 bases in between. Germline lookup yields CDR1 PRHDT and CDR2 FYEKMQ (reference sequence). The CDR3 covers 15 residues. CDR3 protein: CASSGMRQSNEKLFF. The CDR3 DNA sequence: TGTGCCAGCAGCGGCATGCGACAGTCCAATGAAAAACTGTTTTTT.

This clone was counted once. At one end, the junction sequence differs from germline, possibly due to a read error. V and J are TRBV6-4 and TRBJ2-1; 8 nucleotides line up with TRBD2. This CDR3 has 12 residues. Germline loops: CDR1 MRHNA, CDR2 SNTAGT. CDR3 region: CASSESGGLVVF. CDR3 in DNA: TGTGCCAGCAGTGAGAGCGGGGGCCTGGTGGTCTTC.

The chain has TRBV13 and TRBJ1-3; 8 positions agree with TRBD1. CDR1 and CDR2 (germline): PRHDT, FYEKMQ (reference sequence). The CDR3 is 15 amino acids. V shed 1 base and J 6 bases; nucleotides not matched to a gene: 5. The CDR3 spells CASSLETGGINTIYF. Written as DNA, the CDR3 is TGTGCCAGCAGCTTAGAAACAGGGGGTATAAACACCATATATTTT.

This chain's CDR3 is CASSRRLAGVLEQFF. The CDR3 coding sequence is TGTGCCAGCAGTCGCCGACTAGCGGGAGTTCTCGAGCAGTTCTTC. The chain couples TRBV6-6 to TRBJ2-1; 12 bases are shared with TRBD2. The CDR3 extends over 15 amino acids. Looked up from germline, CDR1 is MNHNY and CDR2 is SVGAGI (reference sequence). The ends lost 5 bases at V and 10 bases at J; junction bases unmatched: 9.

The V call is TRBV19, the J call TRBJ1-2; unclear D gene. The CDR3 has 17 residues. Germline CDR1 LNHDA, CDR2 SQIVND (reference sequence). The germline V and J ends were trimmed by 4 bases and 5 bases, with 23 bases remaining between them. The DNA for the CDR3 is TGTGCCAGTAGTAACGCGGACTCAATGGGCCAAAGATATGGCTACACCTTC. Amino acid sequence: CASSNADSMGQRYGYTF.

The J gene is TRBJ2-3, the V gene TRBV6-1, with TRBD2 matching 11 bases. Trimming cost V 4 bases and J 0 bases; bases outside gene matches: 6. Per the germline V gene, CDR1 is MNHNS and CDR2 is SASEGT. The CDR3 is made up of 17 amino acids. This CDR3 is CASSVASGRTSTDTQYF. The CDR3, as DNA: TGTGCCAGCAGTGTGGCTAGCGGGAGGACTAGCACAGATACGCAGTATTTT.

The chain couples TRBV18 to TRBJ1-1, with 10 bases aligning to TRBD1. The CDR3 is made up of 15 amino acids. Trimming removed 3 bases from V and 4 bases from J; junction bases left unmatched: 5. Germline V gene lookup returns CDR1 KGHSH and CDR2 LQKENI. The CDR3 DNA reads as TGTGCCAGCTCACCCAGACAGGGGGCTGGCACTGAAGCTTTCTTT. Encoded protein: CASSPRQGAGTEAFF. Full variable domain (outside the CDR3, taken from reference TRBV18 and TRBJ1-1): NAGVMQNPRHLVRRRGQEARLRCSPMKGHSHVYWYRQLPEEGLKFMVYLQKENIIDESGMPKERFSAEFPKEGPSILRIQQVVRGDSAAYFCASSPRQGAGTEAFFGQGTRLTVV.

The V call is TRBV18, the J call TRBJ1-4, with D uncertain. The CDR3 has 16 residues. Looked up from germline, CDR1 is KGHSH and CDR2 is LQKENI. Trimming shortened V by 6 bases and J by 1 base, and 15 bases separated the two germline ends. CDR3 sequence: CASSAGRGGTNEKLFF. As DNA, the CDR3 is TGTGCCAGCTCCGCGGGAAGAGGTGGAACTAATGAAAAACTGTTTTTT.